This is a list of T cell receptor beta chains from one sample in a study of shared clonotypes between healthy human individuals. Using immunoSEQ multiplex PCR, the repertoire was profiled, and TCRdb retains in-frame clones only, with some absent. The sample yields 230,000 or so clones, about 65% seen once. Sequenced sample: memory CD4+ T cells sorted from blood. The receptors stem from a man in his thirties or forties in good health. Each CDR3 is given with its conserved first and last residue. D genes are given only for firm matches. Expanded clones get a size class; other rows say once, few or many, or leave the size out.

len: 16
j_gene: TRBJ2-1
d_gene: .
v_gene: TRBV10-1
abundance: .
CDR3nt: TGCGCCAGCAGTGTTGGGGGGGGACAGTCGCACAATGAGCAGTTCTTC
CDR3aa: CASSVGGGQSHNEQFF

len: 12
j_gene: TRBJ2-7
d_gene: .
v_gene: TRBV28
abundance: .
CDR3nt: TGTGCCAGCAGTCATATGGATTACGAGCAGTACTTC
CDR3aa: CASSHMDYEQYF

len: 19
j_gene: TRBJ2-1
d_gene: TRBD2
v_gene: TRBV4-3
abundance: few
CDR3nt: TGCGCCAGCAGCCAATCATGGCGGACTAGCGGGGCATTAAGTGGAGAGCAGTTCTTC
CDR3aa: CASSQSWRTSGALSGEQFF

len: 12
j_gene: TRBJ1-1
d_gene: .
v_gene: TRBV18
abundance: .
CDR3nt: TGTGCCAGCTCACCACCATTCTCTGAAGCTTTCTTT
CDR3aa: CASSPPFSEAFF

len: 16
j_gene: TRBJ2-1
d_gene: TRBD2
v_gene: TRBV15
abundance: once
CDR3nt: TGTGCCACCAGGCAGGGCGGGAGGTCGCCCTACAATGAGCAGTTCTTC
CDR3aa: CATRQGGRSPYNEQFF

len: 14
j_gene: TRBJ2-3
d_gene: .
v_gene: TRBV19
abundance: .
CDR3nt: TGTGCCAGTAGGCGCCTCGAAGACACAGATACGCAGTATTTT
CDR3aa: CASRRLEDTDTQYF

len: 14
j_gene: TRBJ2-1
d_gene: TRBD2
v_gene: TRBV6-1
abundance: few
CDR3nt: TGTGCCAGTCTTGGGCGGGAGGGCCGGGGTGAGCAGTTCTTC
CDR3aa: CASLGREGRGEQFF

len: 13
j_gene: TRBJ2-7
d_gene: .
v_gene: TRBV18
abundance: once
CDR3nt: TGTGCCAGCTCACCACGAACTTCCTACGAGCAGTACTTC
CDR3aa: CASSPRTSYEQYF

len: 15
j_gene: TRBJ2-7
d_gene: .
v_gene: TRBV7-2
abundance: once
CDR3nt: TGTGCCAGCAGCTTAGCCGATCTCCCCGGGAGCGAGAAGTACTTC
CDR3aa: CASSLADLPGSEKYF

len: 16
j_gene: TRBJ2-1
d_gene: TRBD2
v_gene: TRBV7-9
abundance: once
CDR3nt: TGTGCCAGCAGCTCTAAGATTGGTAGCGGGAGGCCAAGGCAGTTCTTC
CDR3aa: CASSSKIGSGRPRQFF

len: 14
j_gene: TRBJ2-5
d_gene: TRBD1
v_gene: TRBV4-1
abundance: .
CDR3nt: TGCGCCAGCAGCCTAGGGGGCCTACAAGAGACCCAGTACTTC
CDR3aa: CASSLGGLQETQYF

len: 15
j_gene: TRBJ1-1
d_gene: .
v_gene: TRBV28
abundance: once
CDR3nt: TGTGCCAGCAGTTCACCAGATACCGGGCGGACTGAAGCTTTCTTT
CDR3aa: CASSSPDTGRTEAFF

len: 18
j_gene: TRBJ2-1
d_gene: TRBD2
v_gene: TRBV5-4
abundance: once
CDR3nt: TGTGCCAGCAGCTTGGGAGGCCTAGCGGGAGGGGCCCAGGCTGAGCAGTTCTTC
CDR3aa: CASSLGGLAGGAQAEQFF

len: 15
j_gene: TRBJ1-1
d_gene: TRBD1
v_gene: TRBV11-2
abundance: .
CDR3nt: TGTGCCAGCAGCTCACAGGGGGCCGCGAACACTGAAGCTTTCTTT
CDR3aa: CASSSQGAANTEAFF

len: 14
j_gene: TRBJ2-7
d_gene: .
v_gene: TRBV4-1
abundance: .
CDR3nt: TGCGCCAGCAGCCAAGGACTACAGAATTACGAGCAGTACTTC
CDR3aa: CASSQGLQNYEQYF

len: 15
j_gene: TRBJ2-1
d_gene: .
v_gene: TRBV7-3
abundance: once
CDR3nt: TGTGCCAGCAGCCCCGACTCCGGCTCCTACAATGAGCAGTTCTTC
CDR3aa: CASSPDSGSYNEQFF

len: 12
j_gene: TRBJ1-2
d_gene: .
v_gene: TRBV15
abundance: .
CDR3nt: TGTGCCACCAGCAGAGATTTGGCCGGCTACACCTTC
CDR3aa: CATSRDLAGYTF

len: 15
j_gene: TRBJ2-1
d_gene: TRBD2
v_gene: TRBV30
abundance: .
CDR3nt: TGTGCCTGGAGAATTACGGGACTAGCGGGAAATGAGCAGTTCTTC
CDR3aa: CAWRITGLAGNEQFF

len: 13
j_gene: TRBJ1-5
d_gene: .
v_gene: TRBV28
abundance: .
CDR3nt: TGTGCCAGCAGACCCCCCGTGGGGAGGCTCCAGCATTTT
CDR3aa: CASRPPVGRLQHF

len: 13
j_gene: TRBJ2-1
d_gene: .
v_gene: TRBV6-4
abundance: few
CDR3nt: TGTGCCAGCAGTGAGGAGTCGTCTGGTGAGCAGTTCTTC
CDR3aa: CASSEESSGEQFF

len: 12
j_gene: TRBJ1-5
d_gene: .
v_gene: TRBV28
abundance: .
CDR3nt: TGTGCCAGCAAGACGGCCAATCAGCCCCAGCATTTT
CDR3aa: CASKTANQPQHF

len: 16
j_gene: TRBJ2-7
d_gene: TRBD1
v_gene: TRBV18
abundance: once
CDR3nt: TGTGCCAGCTCACCACCTAGTATAGGACAGGGATCCGAGCAGTACTTC
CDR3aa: CASSPPSIGQGSEQYF

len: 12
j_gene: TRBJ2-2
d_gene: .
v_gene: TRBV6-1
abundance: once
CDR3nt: TGTGCCAGCACCCCGATCGGAGGGGAGCTGTTTTTT
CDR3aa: CASTPIGGELFF

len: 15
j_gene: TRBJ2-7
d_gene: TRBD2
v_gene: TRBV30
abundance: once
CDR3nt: TGTGCCTGGAGTGGCATAGGGACTAAGAACGACGAGCAGTACTTC
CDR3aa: CAWSGIGTKNDEQYF